These T cell receptor beta chains were read from a single sample in a study of siplizumab effects on memory and regulatory T cells. Using immunoSEQ multiplex PCR, the repertoire was profiled, and TCRdb retains in-frame clones only, with some absent. The table shows around 97,000 clones, with about 95% occurring only once. Sequencing was performed on non-Treg CD4+ T cells sorted from blood. These receptors came from a human donor in good health. Both conserved end residues are part of each CDR3. A D gene is named only where the DNA matches it firmly. Not all rows give a size; the values are once, few, many and, for expanded clones, a class.

DNA: TGTGCCAGCAAAGTTGCGTCCGGGGCAGGGACCTACGAGCAGTACTTC; CDR3: CASKVASGAGTYEQYF; V: TRBV28; D: NA; J: TRBJ2-7; size: NA
DNA: TGTGCCTGGAGTTTTGGGGGTGGGACTGAAGCTTTCTTT; CDR3: CAWSFGGGTEAFF; V: TRBV30; D: NA; J: TRBJ1-1; size: NA
DNA: TGTGCCAGCAGCCCCTCAGGGGGGGTCACCTACGAGCAGTACTTC; CDR3: CASSPSGGVTYEQYF; V: TRBV28; D: NA; J: TRBJ2-7; size: NA
DNA: TGTGCCAGCAGCTTCCGCCAGGCCACTGAAGCTTTCTTT; CDR3: CASSFRQATEAFF; V: TRBV7-2; D: NA; J: TRBJ1-1; size: once
DNA: TGCGCCAGCACCCCGACACCCCCCGTGTACGCTTTCTTT; CDR3: CASTPTPPVYAFF; V: TRBV23-1; D: NA; J: TRBJ1-1; size: NA
DNA: TGCAGTGCTAGAGTGGACGACGCACAGTACTTC; CDR3: CSARVDDAQYF; V: TRBV20-1; D: NA; J: TRBJ2-7; size: many
DNA: TGTGCCAGCAGTTACTCGGTCAGGGGGAATGAAAAACTGTTTTTT; CDR3: CASSYSVRGNEKLFF; V: TRBV6-5; D: TRBD1; J: TRBJ1-4; size: once
DNA: TGTGCCAGTACCCGACAGAGCTCCTATAATTCACCCCTCCACTTT; CDR3: CASTRQSSYNSPLHF; V: TRBV19; D: NA; J: TRBJ1-6; size: NA
DNA: TGTGCCTGGAGTGGTTATTGTGGGGGGAGTGAACAGCCCCAGCATTTT; CDR3: CAWSGYCGGSEQPQHF; V: TRBV30; D: NA; J: TRBJ1-5; size: NA
DNA: TGTGCCAGCAGCTTAATATTTAGCGATGAGCAGTTCTTC; CDR3: CASSLIFSDEQFF; V: TRBV7-3; D: NA; J: TRBJ2-1; size: NA
DNA: TGCAGCGTTGAGTCGCCGGGACAGGGTTACCATGAGCAGTTCTTC; CDR3: CSVESPGQGYHEQFF; V: TRBV29-1; D: TRBD1; J: TRBJ2-1; size: NA
DNA: TGCGCCAGCAGCTTGGACCTACAGAGAATTAACACTGAAGCTTTCTTT; CDR3: CASSLDLQRINTEAFF; V: TRBV5-1; D: NA; J: TRBJ1-1; size: NA
DNA: TGTGCCAGTAGAAGACAGGGTAACACAGATACGCAGTATTTT; CDR3: CASRRQGNTDTQYF; V: TRBV19; D: TRBD1; J: TRBJ2-3; size: NA
DNA: TGTGCCAGCAGGCGGACAGCTAACTATGGCTACACCTTC; CDR3: CASRRTANYGYTF; V: TRBV28; D: NA; J: TRBJ1-2; size: NA
DNA: TGTGCCTGGACTGCCAGACCGATGAACACTGAAGCTTTCTTT; CDR3: CAWTARPMNTEAFF; V: TRBV30; D: NA; J: TRBJ1-1; size: NA
DNA: TGTGCCAGCAGCGTAGTGGAGCTAGCGGGAGTCGCTGAGCAGTTCTTC; CDR3: CASSVVELAGVAEQFF; V: TRBV9; D: TRBD2; J: TRBJ2-1; size: once
DNA: TGTGCCAGCAGCGTGAGGACTAGCGGCTCCAATGAGCAGTTCTTC; CDR3: CASSVRTSGSNEQFF; V: TRBV9; D: TRBD2; J: TRBJ2-1; size: NA
DNA: TGTGCCTGGAACAGAGGGACCGGGTATAGCAATCAGCCCCAGCATTTT; CDR3: CAWNRGTGYSNQPQHF; V: TRBV30; D: NA; J: TRBJ1-5; size: NA
DNA: TGTGCCAGCAGTTCCCCCTCCCTTGGGTGGCCCCAGCATTTT; CDR3: CASSSPSLGWPQHF; V: TRBV28; D: NA; J: TRBJ1-5; size: NA
DNA: TGTGCCAGCAGTGACGATTCGGGCAGGGGAGTTGGAAGCAATCAGCCCCAGCATTTT; CDR3: CASSDDSGRGVGSNQPQHF; V: TRBV2; D: NA; J: TRBJ1-5; size: NA
DNA: TGTGCCAGCAGTTACTCGGGGGGAGGTACTGAAGCTTTCTTT; CDR3: CASSYSGGGTEAFF; V: TRBV6-5; D: NA; J: TRBJ1-1; size: NA
DNA: TGTGCCAGCAGCCGACTAGCCAACACCGGGGAGCTGTTTTTT; CDR3: CASSRLANTGELFF; V: TRBV9; D: TRBD2; J: TRBJ2-2; size: NA
DNA: TGCGCCAGCCCACTCCCCCCTCTAGCGGGAGTAGGGAATGAGCAGTTCTTC; CDR3: CASPLPPLAGVGNEQFF; V: TRBV10-1; D: TRBD2; J: TRBJ2-1; size: NA
DNA: TGTGCCAGCCGAGGGCGGGAGTCGGATTTGGAGCAGTACTTC; CDR3: CASRGRESDLEQYF; V: TRBV2; D: TRBD2; J: TRBJ2-7; size: NA
DNA: TGTGCCAGCAGGGGGACTAGCGGCTATTACAATGAGCAGTTCTTC; CDR3: CASRGTSGYYNEQFF; V: TRBV2; D: TRBD2; J: TRBJ2-1; size: NA
DNA: TGCGCCAGCAGCGGCACAGGGGAACGCCTTTACGAGCAGTACTTC; CDR3: CASSGTGERLYEQYF; V: TRBV5-1; D: TRBD1; J: TRBJ2-7; size: NA
DNA: TGTGCCAGCAGTACATACAGGGGGCGCGTTTACAATGAGCAGTTCTTC; CDR3: CASSTYRGRVYNEQFF; V: TRBV27; D: TRBD1; J: TRBJ2-1; size: NA
DNA: TGCGCCACCCTCTTGAACACTGAAGCTTTCTTT; CDR3: CATLLNTEAFF; V: TRBV10-2; D: NA; J: TRBJ1-1; size: NA
DNA: TGTGCCAGCAGTTTACGGGTCCGGGGGCATCAGCCCCAGCATTTT; CDR3: CASSLRVRGHQPQHF; V: TRBV27; D: NA; J: TRBJ1-5; size: NA
DNA: TGTGCCAGCACTCCCCTCGACAGGAAACAAGAGACCCAGTACTTC; CDR3: CASTPLDRKQETQYF; V: TRBV7-9; D: NA; J: TRBJ2-5; size: NA
DNA: TGCGCCAGCAGTGATCAATCAGGGTCCGGCCGCAATGAGCAGTTCTTC; CDR3: CASSDQSGSGRNEQFF; V: TRBV10-1; D: NA; J: TRBJ2-1; size: once
DNA: TGTGCCAGCAGCTTAGCTGTATGGGAGACCCAGTACTTC; CDR3: CASSLAVWETQYF; V: TRBV7-6; D: NA; J: TRBJ2-5; size: NA
DNA: TGTGCCAGTAGCAACAGGTTGACAGATACGCAGTATTTT; CDR3: CASSNRLTDTQYF; V: TRBV19; D: NA; J: TRBJ2-3; size: NA
DNA: TGTGCCAGTAAAGACAGGGGAAGGGGCACAGATACGCAGTATTTT; CDR3: CASKDRGRGTDTQYF; V: TRBV19; D: TRBD1; J: TRBJ2-3; size: NA
DNA: TGTGCCAGTGGGTCCGGAAACTCCTACAATGAGCAGTTCTTC; CDR3: CASGSGNSYNEQFF; V: TRBV19; D: NA; J: TRBJ2-1; size: NA
DNA: TGTGCCAGCAGTGAGACTTCGGGACATAACATGAATGCTTTCTTT; CDR3: CASSETSGHNMNAFF; V: TRBV28; D: NA; J: TRBJ1-1; size: NA
DNA: TGTGCTAGTGGACTTAGCGGGAGTGGAGTAATGGAGACCCAGTACTTC; CDR3: CASGLSGSGVMETQYF; V: TRBV12-5; D: TRBD2; J: TRBJ2-5; size: NA
DNA: TGTGCCAGCAGCCATCAAGCGGCACTACTCTACAATGAGCAGTTCTTC; CDR3: CASSHQAALLYNEQFF; V: TRBV11-2; D: NA; J: TRBJ2-1; size: NA
DNA: TGTGCCAGTAGTGGGCTCCGTCAGCCCCAGCATTTT; CDR3: CASSGLRQPQHF; V: TRBV19; D: NA; J: TRBJ1-5; size: NA
DNA: TGTGCCAGCAGCCATCCATCCGGGACAGGAGATGGCTACACCTTC; CDR3: CASSHPSGTGDGYTF; V: TRBV14; D: TRBD1; J: TRBJ1-2; size: NA
DNA: TGTGCCAGCAGCGCAGACAGGATAGCTAACTATGGCTACACCTTC; CDR3: CASSADRIANYGYTF; V: TRBV7-9; D: NA; J: TRBJ1-2; size: NA
DNA: TGTGCCAGCTCACCACCCGGACAATCCTCGAGGCCCCAGCATTTT; CDR3: CASSPPGQSSRPQHF; V: TRBV18; D: NA; J: TRBJ1-5; size: few
DNA: TGTGCCAGCAGCTCAATTGGACGGTCTGTTGGGTCCTACAATGAGCAGTTCTTC; CDR3: CASSSIGRSVGSYNEQFF; V: TRBV5-6; D: NA; J: TRBJ2-1; size: NA
DNA: TGCAGCGTTGGGTCAGGGGCTGGAAACACCATATATTTT; CDR3: CSVGSGAGNTIYF; V: TRBV29-1; D: NA; J: TRBJ1-3; size: NA
DNA: TGTGCCAGCAGCAAAGCACAGGAAAGCTCCTACAATGAGCAGTTCTTC; CDR3: CASSKAQESSYNEQFF; V: TRBV21-1; D: NA; J: TRBJ2-1; size: NA
DNA: TGTGCCAGCAGTGCCCGGGACAGGGGGTGGACTGAAGCTTTCTTT; CDR3: CASSARDRGWTEAFF; V: TRBV6-1; D: TRBD1; J: TRBJ1-1; size: once
DNA: TGTGCCAGTAGTATCGGGACAATCGGACCAGATACGCAGTATTTT; CDR3: CASSIGTIGPDTQYF; V: TRBV19; D: NA; J: TRBJ2-3; size: once
DNA: TGTGCCAGCAGCCAAGCGGGAATGAACACTGAAGCTTTCTTT; CDR3: CASSQAGMNTEAFF; V: TRBV14; D: NA; J: TRBJ1-1; size: NA
DNA: TGTGCCAGTAGTACGGGACAGAGGAAGACCCAGTACTTC; CDR3: CASSTGQRKTQYF; V: TRBV19; D: TRBD1; J: TRBJ2-5; size: NA
DNA: TGTGCCAGCAGTTACTCGAGAGGGACTAGTCACGAGCAGTACTTC; CDR3: CASSYSRGTSHEQYF; V: TRBV6-5; D: TRBD2; J: TRBJ2-7; size: NA
DNA: TGTGCCAGCAGCCAAGATTACGCAGGGAGCATTCAGTACTTC; CDR3: CASSQDYAGSIQYF; V: TRBV14; D: NA; J: TRBJ2-4; size: NA
DNA: TGCGCCAGCGGGGCGACTAGGGATACGCAGTATTTT; CDR3: CASGATRDTQYF; V: TRBV10-1; D: NA; J: TRBJ2-3; size: NA
DNA: TGTGCCAGCAGTTACGGCGGGTCTAAGAATGAAAAACTGTTTTTT; CDR3: CASSYGGSKNEKLFF; V: TRBV6-6; D: NA; J: TRBJ1-4; size: NA
DNA: TGTGCCAGCAGTGAAACACCGCTCTATGGCTACACCTTC; CDR3: CASSETPLYGYTF; V: TRBV25-1; D: NA; J: TRBJ1-2; size: NA
DNA: TGTGCCAGCAACCGGGATTCCGGCTCCTACGAGCAGTACTTC; CDR3: CASNRDSGSYEQYF; V: TRBV2; D: NA; J: TRBJ2-7; size: NA
DNA: TGTGCCAGTTCCGAGTCTCGGCAGAGATATGGCTACACCTTC; CDR3: CASSESRQRYGYTF; V: TRBV19; D: NA; J: TRBJ1-2; size: NA
DNA: TGTGCCAGCACACTAGCGGGAGGGCCAGATACGCAGTATTTT; CDR3: CASTLAGGPDTQYF; V: TRBV19; D: TRBD2; J: TRBJ2-3; size: NA
DNA: TGTGCCAGCAGCTTAGGTAAGAAGCGCAAGAGCTCCTACAATGAGCAGTTCTTC; CDR3: CASSLGKKRKSSYNEQFF; V: TRBV7-2; D: NA; J: TRBJ2-1; size: NA
DNA: TGTGCCAGCTCTAACCACCCACTGGGTAAAACGACTAATGAAAAACTGTTTTTT; CDR3: CASSNHPLGKTTNEKLFF; V: TRBV18; D: NA; J: TRBJ1-4; size: NA
DNA: TGTGCCAGCAGCGCCACCGCGCTGAGCTCTGGAAACACCATATATTTT; CDR3: CASSATALSSGNTIYF; V: TRBV9; D: NA; J: TRBJ1-3; size: NA